The source of this T cell receptor beta chain is a study of neurological immune-mediated disorders. Template-switch 5'RACE cDNA synthesis added a 10-nucleotide unique molecular identifier. TCRdb independently ran MiXCR on the 5' RACE reads; one entry per CDR3 protein. The table has roughly 80,000 distinct CDR3 sequences, 17% seen once. This clonotype was seen at least ten times. The antigen is not known. Germline V lookup: CDR1 SGHTA, CDR2 FQGNSA. After removal of 4 bases from V and 1 base from J, the junction contained 0 bases not matched to a gene. This CDR3 comprises 16 residues. Study-wide results and caveats: Levels of TCR clonal expansion peaked in HTLV-1-associated myelopathy and reached their lowest in multiple sclerosis, under those of healthy controls. Because no CDR3 amino acid sequences were shared across subjects by expanded clones, private repertoires were suggested in all groups.

Sequenced: PBMCs. The origin of this receptor is a middle-aged woman in good health. V gene TRBV7-2 combines with J gene TRBJ2-2; 13 bases line up with TRBD2. The CDR3 coding sequence is TGTGCCAGCAGCTGGACTAGCGGGGGGAACACCGGGGAGCTGTTTTTT. Encoded protein: CASSWTSGGNTGELFF.